The rows below give T cell receptor beta chains drawn from one sample of a study of shared clonotypes between healthy human individuals. TCRdb keeps only in-frame clones here, not all; method: immunoSEQ multiplex PCR. The sample lists roughly 1 million clones; about 75% were seen once. Sequenced sample: memory CD4+ T cells sorted from blood. The receptors come from a man in his late teens or twenties in good health. CDR3s include the opening cysteine and the closing phenylalanine or tryptophan. Fields, in order: V gene, J gene, CDR3 protein.

V: TRBV27; J: TRBJ2-2; CDR3: CASSSGLPLLAGGRELFF
V: TRBV29-1; J: TRBJ2-3; CDR3: CSAVAPSGGLGWDTQYF
V: TRBV20-1; J: TRBJ2-1; CDR3: CSAQGYNEQFF
V: TRBV28; J: TRBJ2-5; CDR3: CASSDGGLETQYF
V: TRBV19; J: TRBJ1-2; CDR3: CASTNGAGEGYTF
V: TRBV20-1; J: TRBJ1-4; CDR3: CSAGGGKLFF
V: TRBV9; J: TRBJ2-3; CDR3: CASSERLAGVTDTQYF
V: TRBV7-8; J: TRBJ1-2; CDR3: CASSLEVPGRNGYTF
V: TRBV5-4; J: TRBJ2-2; CDR3: CASSNRGKVAGELFF
V: TRBV5-1; J: TRBJ2-2; CDR3: CASSSNVIAGALGGELFF
V: TRBV6-1; J: TRBJ2-1; CDR3: CASSGWQATRNEQFF
V: TRBV7-7; J: TRBJ2-1; CDR3: CASSLGGSHNEQFF
V: TRBV7-2; J: TRBJ2-7; CDR3: CASSLLERGEQYF
V: TRBV4-1; J: TRBJ2-1; CDR3: CASSPWDRGSYNEQFF
V: TRBV18; J: TRBJ1-5; CDR3: CASSPGSNQPQHF
V: TRBV5-5; J: TRBJ1-4; CDR3: CASSSQIPGQRATNEKLFF
V: TRBV7-9; J: TRBJ2-5; CDR3: CASSLRLAGKETQYF
V: TRBV19; J: TRBJ2-1; CDR3: CASSTRGNAYNEQFF
V: TRBV27; J: TRBJ2-5; CDR3: CASSVWGGGETQYF
V: TRBV6-1; J: .; CDR3: CASSDTEYSYEQYF